Below are 3 T cell receptor beta chains sequenced from a single sample in a study of T cells in women clearing cervical HPV infection. Clones were sequenced by immunoSEQ multiplex PCR, and TCRdb holds only the in-frame ones, with some missing. The sample's table shows tens of thousands of clones. Sequencing was carried out using blood buffy coat. These receptor sequences come from a woman between 18 and 70 years old with a cervical HPV16 infection that either progressed to CIN3+ or cleared (not recorded which).

Concerning this clone itself: Read coverage stops 3 residues before the CDR3 terminus; the germline J gene supplies the remainder. The J gene is TRBJ2-5, the V gene TRBV18, with 7 bases identical to TRBD1. CDR1 and CDR2 (germline): KGHSH, LQKENI. With 0 bases clipped from V and 4 bases from J, the junction kept 2 bases outside the gene matches. This CDR3 is 14 amino acids long. CDR3 DNA, as far as it was read: TGTGCCAGCTCACCACCGGGACAGACAGAGACC. It translates to CASSPPGQTET. In full, the CDR3 is CASSPPGQTETQYF.

A note on this clone: The read comes to an end 3 residues before the CDR3 does, leaving the germline J gene to fill in the end. The chain couples TRBV2 to TRBJ2-1, with TRBD1 matching 7 bases. The J segment lost 3 bases and the V segment lost 6 bases, leaving 8 bases of the junction unmatched. The CDR3 extends over 15 amino acids. The germline CDR1 and CDR2 sequences are SNHLY and FYNNEI. The chain's CDR3 is CASRIDGTVYNEQFF. Partial CDR3 DNA: TGTGCCAGCAGGATTGACGGGACAGTCTACAATGAG.

Concerning this clone: The read terminates 3 residues before the CDR3 end, so the remaining end is supplied by the germline J gene. This rearrangement joins TRBV29-1 to TRBJ1-2; 8 bases match TRBD1. J lost 0 bases, V lost 4 bases, and 10 bases had no gene match. Germline V gene data show CDR1 as SQVTM and CDR2 as ANQGSEA. CDR3 length: 16 amino acids. The CDR3 sequence: CSVVMTGVGPNYGYTF. CDR3 bases read: TGCAGCGTTGTGATGACAGGGGTGGGTCCTAACTATGGC.